One and the same sample provided the 2 T cell receptor beta chains below, sequenced in a study of early T cells in non-severe SARS-CoV-2 infection. Each CDR3 protein gets one entry after TCRdb re-called the 5' RACE reads with MiXCR. The data show roughly 23,000 distinct CDR3 sequences, around 3.5% seen once. Sequencing was carried out using whole blood. The receptors stem from an adult who was a healthcare worker with PCR-confirmed SARS-CoV-2 infection or an uninfected control (not recorded which).

This clonotype was counted only a few times. The chain has TRBV10-3 and TRBJ1-1; the D gene is possibly TRBD1 (5 bases). The CDR3 contains 15 residues. Trimming pared 4 bases from V and 3 bases from J, leaving 15 bases between. Germline V gives CDR1 ENHRY, CDR2 SYGVKD. The DNA for the CDR3 is TGTGCCATCAGTGTAGCCGTCGGGGGGTACACTGAAGCTTTCTTT. Its protein is CAISVAVGGYTEAFF.

The sample holds many counts of this clonotype. This rearrangement joins TRBV7-3 to TRBJ2-7, with 9 bases lining up with TRBD2. Trimming removed 6 bases from V and 4 bases from J; junction bases left unmatched: 7. Germline V gene sequence: CDR1 SGHTA, CDR2 FQGTGA. CDR3 size: 14 residues. The CDR3 DNA sequence: TGTGCCAGCAGTTTGACTAGCGGACCTTACGAGCAGTACTTC. Residues: CASSLTSGPYEQYF. The variable domain in full, completed from reference TRBV7-3 and TRBJ2-7, reads GAGVSQTPSNKVTEKGKYVELRCDPISGHTALYWYRQSLGQGPEFLIYFQGTGAADDSGLPNDRFFAVRPEGSVSTLKIQRTERGDSAVYLCASSLTSGPYEQYFGPGTRLTVT.